This T cell receptor beta chain was sequenced in a study of beta chain features in type 1 diabetes. Across the whole study: Examination spanned around 110 million sorted cells from all samples.

Study-wide points: An over-representation of cells with high TCR expression could result from cDNA sequencing. TCRB CDR3s were moderately but significantly shorter in Type 1 diabetes patients in all four CD4+ subsets.

Worth noting for this clone: As yet, its antigen is unknown.

The isolated RNA, all of it, was reverse transcribed, so expressed TCRB transcripts were what got sequenced. Libraries were prepared by immunoSEQ multiplex PCR; TCRdb keeps only in-frame clonotypes and omits some of them. Of around 330,000 clones in the sample, more than 9.5% were seen once. The material sequenced was naive CD4+ T cells from blood. The TCR was taken from a woman aged 25 to 39 in good health.

In DNA, the CDR3 is TGTGCCAGCAGCTCACACCCGGGACAGGGAGACCAGCCCCAGCATTTT. This sequence encodes CASSSHPGQGDQPQHF. The chain couples TRBV7-6 to TRBJ1-5, with 9 bases fitting TRBD1. There are 16 residues in the CDR3. V was pared by 4 bases and J by 7 bases, with 11 bases of the junction left unmatched. CDR1 and CDR2 from the germline V gene are SGHVS and FNYEAQ. Full variable domain (missing parts from reference TRBV7-6 and TRBJ1-5): GAGVSQSPRYKVTKRGQDVALRCDPISGHVSLYWYRQALGQGPEFLTYFNYEAQQDKSGLPNDRFSAERPEGSISTLTIQRTEQRDSAMYRCASSSHPGQGDQPQHFGDGTRLSIL.